Below are 27 T cell receptor beta chains sequenced from a single sample in a study of T cells in women clearing cervical HPV infection. Only in-frame clones appear in the TCRdb table, and some are missing; sequencing was by immunoSEQ multiplex PCR. There are fewer than 30,000 clones in the sample, with roughly 15% held by the top ten. Source material: blood buffy coat. These receptors were collected from a woman between 18 and 70 years old with a cervical HPV16 infection that either progressed to CIN3+ or cleared (not recorded which).

Regarding this clone: The missing CDR3 end, 3 residues past where the read stops, is filled in from the germline J gene. The chain couples TRBV19 to TRBJ1-2; tentatively, D is TRBD1 (6 bases). Trimming took 5 bases from V and 4 from J, leaving 11 bases between them. The CDR3 length is 13 residues. Looked up from germline, CDR1 is LNHDA and CDR2 is SQIVND (reference sequence). The CDR3 loop is CASSQGTLYGYTF. Incomplete CDR3 DNA: TGTGCCAGTAGTCAGGGGACCCTCTATGGC.

To note about this clone: The read halts 3 residues ahead of the CDR3 end, with the missing end drawn from the germline J gene. The same CDR3 can be traced to other DNA sequences in this sample. The genes are TRBV5-4 and TRBJ1-3; TRBD1 agrees at 8 bases. V shed 4 bases, J shed 2 bases, and the junction held 8 bases outside the gene matches. The CDR3 totals 16 residues. Germline loops: CDR1 SGHNT, CDR2 YYREEE (reference sequence). The DNA read from the CDR3 is TGTGCCAGCAGCGGAGACAGGGGTCCTCCTGGAAACACC. It is translated as CASSGDRGPPGNT. The whole CDR3 protein reads CASSGDRGPPGNTIYF.

Concerning this clone: The CDR3 extends 3 residues past the end of the read, so its final part is completed from the germline J gene. The rearrangement joins TRBV7-9 to TRBJ1-1; D gene ambiguous. V was shortened by 3 bases and J by 4 bases, with 15 bases between the two germline ends. This CDR3 spans 15 amino acids. The germline V gene encodes CDR1 SEHNR and CDR2 FQNEAQ (reference sequence). The DNA read from the CDR3 is TGTGCCAGCAGCTTGCTGCCGACTCTTGCCACTGAA. Residues: CASSLLPTLATE. The whole CDR3 protein reads CASSLLPTLATEAFF.

Notes on this clone: From the germline J gene comes the end of the CDR3, since the read stops 3 residues before it. This chain joins TRBV11-3 and TRBJ2-3; 9 positions match TRBD2. The CDR3 runs 15 residues. Germline V lookup: CDR1 SGHNT, CDR2 YENEEA. CDR3 protein: CASSLGLAGQETQYF. The CDR3 bases that were read are TGTGCCAGCAGCTTAGGGCTAGCGGGGCAAGAGACG.

On this clone: Read data end 3 residues before the CDR3 end; the end is taken from the germline J gene. This chain connects TRBV28 to TRBJ2-1, with 8 bases identical to TRBD2. V gave up 9 bases and J gave up 7 bases; unmatched junction bases: 11. Per the germline V gene, CDR1 is MDHEN and CDR2 is SYDVKM. This CDR3 is built from 14 residues. CDR3 amino acids: CASTGGASLNEQFF. The sequenced CDR3 bases are TGTGCCAGTACCGGGGGGGCAAGTTTGAATGAG. Filled out from reference TRBV28 and TRBJ2-1, the complete variable domain reads DVKVTQSSRYLVKRTGEKVFLECVQDMDHENMFWYRQDPGLGLRLIYFSYDVKMKEKGDIPEGYSVSREKKERFSLILESASTNQTSMYLCASTGGASLNEQFFGPGTRLTVL.

For this clone: The CDR3 end falls 3 residues outside the read, so it is completed with the germline J gene. V is TRBV30 and J is TRBJ2-3; D gene ambiguous. The germline gives CDR1 GTSNPN, CDR2 SVGIG (reference sequence). This CDR3 has 12 amino acids. CDR3 protein: CAWSGLVETQYF. Partial CDR3 DNA: TGTGCCTGGAGTGGCCTGGTAGAGACG. Supplemented by reference TRBV30 and TRBJ2-3, the full variable domain reads SQTIHQWPATLVQPVGSPLSLECTVEGTSNPNLYWYRQAAGRGLQLLFYSVGIGQISSEVPQNLSASRPQDRQFILSSKKLLLSDSGFYLCAWSGLVETQYFGPGTRLTVL.

With respect to this clone: Read coverage stops 3 residues before the CDR3 terminus; the germline J gene supplies the remainder. The V and J genes are TRBV7-9 and TRBJ1-2, with D possibly being TRBD1 (5 bases). Deletions cut 1 base from V and 6 bases from J, with 9 bases between. Germline V gene sequence: CDR1 SEHNR, CDR2 FQNEAQ (reference sequence). This CDR3 contains 13 residues. The sequenced part of the CDR3 DNA is TGTGCCAGCAGCTTAGACAGGTACAATGGC. Translation: CASSLDRYNG. The whole CDR3 protein is CASSLDRYNGYTF.

Comments on this clone: Read data end 3 residues before the CDR3 end; the end is taken from the germline J gene. Other DNA sequences of this sample code for an identical CDR3. The chain links TRBV20-1 to TRBJ1-4, with 8 positions matching TRBD1. V shed 3 bases, J shed 8 bases, and the junction held 5 bases outside the gene matches. Germline V CDR1 and CDR2: DFQATT, SNEGSKA (reference sequence). There are 13 residues in the CDR3. The part of the CDR3 DNA that was read is TGCAGTGCTAGTGGACAGGGCCGGGAAAAA. Amino acid sequence: CSASGQGREK. The entire CDR3 is CSASGQGREKLFF.

Frequency places this clone as medium-sized. The CDR3 region is CASSLASGRAGGEQFF. The part of the CDR3 DNA that was read is TGCGCCAGCAGCTTGGCGAGCGGGAGGGCCGGTGGTGAG. This chain links TRBV5-1 with TRBJ2-1, with 10 bases aligning to TRBD2. Sequencing ends 3 residues short of the CDR3 end; the germline J gene provides the rest. The CDR3 loop spans 16 amino acids. Trimming cost V 0 bases and J 9 bases; bases outside gene matches: 9. Germline CDR1 SGHRS, CDR2 YFSETQ.

Regarding this clone: The read terminates 3 residues before the CDR3 end, so the remaining end is supplied by the germline J gene. The rearrangement joins TRBV20-1 to TRBJ1-1, with D maybe TRBD1 (6 bases). Between the trimmed V and J ends, which lost 4 bases and 1 base, there was a span of 16 bases. The CDR3 consists of 15 residues. Looked up from germline, CDR1 is DFQATT and CDR2 is SNEGSKA (reference sequence). The CDR3 spells CSAKEVRGQNTEAFF. Partial CDR3 DNA: TGCAGTGCTAAGGAGGTGAGGGGACAGAACACTGAA.

Points on this clone: The read stops 3 residues short of the end of the CDR3; the missing end is completed from the germline J gene. The V gene is TRBV12-5, the J gene TRBJ1-5; 7 bases line up with TRBD1. This CDR3 comprises 19 residues. V was clipped by 0 bases and J by 0 bases; unmatched bases: 11. Germline CDR1 LGHNT, CDR2 FRNRAP. Incomplete CDR3 DNA: TGTGCTAGTGGTTTGGTACTGGGACAGCATAATTATAGCAATCAGCCC. Its protein product is CASGLVLGQHNYSNQP. The CDR3 as a whole reads CASGLVLGQHNYSNQPQHF.

In the case of this clone: The read terminates 3 residues ahead of where the CDR3 ends, so the germline J gene completes it. The rearrangement links TRBV19 to TRBJ2-7, with 7 bases aligning to TRBD1. The CDR3 consists of 12 residues. V lost 8 bases, J lost 5 bases, and 6 bases stayed unmatched. The germline V gene encodes CDR1 LNHDA and CDR2 SQIVND (reference sequence). CDR3 DNA, as far as it was read: TGTGCCAGTTCAAACAGGGGTGACGAG. Its protein product is CASSNRGDE. In full, the CDR3 is CASSNRGDEQYF.

Of note for this clone: The observed sequence ends 3 residues before the CDR3 terminus, with the missing tail filled in from the germline J gene. The genes are TRBV7-9 and TRBJ2-7; D is perhaps TRBD2 (6 bases). The CDR3 has 15 amino acids. Trimming shortened V by 6 bases and J by 2 bases, and 17 bases separated the two germline ends. CDR1 SEHNR and CDR2 FQNEAQ come from the germline V gene (reference sequence). Partial CDR3 DNA: TGTGCCAGCAGTCCGAGCGGGCCTTCACCCTACGAG. It translates to CASSPSGPSPYE. In full, the CDR3 reads CASSPSGPSPYEQYF.

Its frequency marks this clone as medium-sized. The CDR3 end is not reached by the read, which stops 3 residues before it; the germline J gene fills it in. This chain uses TRBV7-2 with TRBJ1-1; D remains ambiguous. Trimming stripped 7 bases from V and 0 bases from J, with 12 bases between. The CDR3 length is 14 residues. Looked up from germline, CDR1 is SGHTA and CDR2 is FQGNSA. CDR3 in amino acids: CASNLEGMNTEAFF. CDR3 bases read: TGTGCCAGCAACCTTGAGGGCATGAACACTGAA. Combining the CDR3 with reference TRBV7-2 and TRBJ1-1 gives the whole variable domain GAGVSQSPSNKVTEKGKDVELRCDPISGHTALYWYRQSLGQGLEFLIYFQGNSAPDKSGLPSDRFSAERTGGSVSTLTIQRTQQEDSAVYLCASNLEGMNTEAFFGQGTRLTVV.

Points on this clone: The read is 3 residues too short to cover the CDR3 end, so that end is filled in from the germline J gene. V usage is TRBV7-2 and J usage is TRBJ2-4; no firm D call. Germline-derived CDR1 and CDR2 are SGHTA and FQGNSA. The CDR3 contains 12 residues. The DNA read from the CDR3 is TGTGCCAGCAGCCAATCATCCTATGGT. This encodes CASSQSSYG. The full CDR3 sequence reads CASSQSSYGQYF. The full variable domain, its missing parts supplied by reference TRBV7-2 and TRBJ2-4, is GAGVSQSPSNKVTEKGKDVELRCDPISGHTALYWYRQSLGQGLEFLIYFQGNSAPDKSGLPSDRFSAERTGGSVSTLTIQRTQQEDSAVYLCASSQSSYGQYFGAGTRLSVL.

As concerns this clone: The read ends 3 residues early relative to the CDR3; the germline J gene fills the gap. This rearrangement joins TRBV29-1 to TRBJ1-1; 7 bases match TRBD1. The germline CDR1 and CDR2 sequences are SQVTM and ANQGSEA. V trimming: 3 bases; J trimming: 5 bases; junction bases outside the gene matches: 9. This CDR3 has 14 amino acids. This CDR3 is CSVDMTGLETEAFF. The sequenced part of the CDR3 DNA is TGCAGCGTTGATATGACAGGGCTGGAGACTGAA.

A note on this clone: The junction shows a germline mismatch at one end, possibly a read error. The sequence runs out 3 residues before the end of the CDR3; the remainder is reconstructed from the germline J gene. This chain uses TRBV4-2 with TRBJ2-5, with 11 bases lining up with TRBD2. This CDR3 region has 15 residues. Germline CDR1 and CDR2: LGHNA and YNFKEQ. CDR3: CASSPQTSGVQTQYF. The sequenced CDR3 bases are TGCGCCAGCAGCCCCCAGACTAGCGGGGTTCAGACC.

On this clone: With the read ending 3 residues before the CDR3 end, the germline J gene is used to fill in that end. This chain uses TRBV2 with TRBJ2-7; TRBD1 might be the D (6 bases). The length of the CDR3 is 14 residues. Germline values: CDR1 SNHLY, CDR2 FYNNEI. V lost 7 bases to trimming and J lost 5 bases, with 18 bases between them. The chain's CDR3 is CASKLQGNFDEQYF. The sequenced CDR3 bases are TGTGCCAGCAAGCTACAGGGCAATTTTGACGAG.

About this clone: The read ends 3 residues shy of where the CDR3 ends; the end is completed using the germline J gene. At the DNA level, this CDR3 is encoded by other sequences in the same sample as well. The gene calls are TRBV7-8 and TRBJ1-6; D gene ambiguous. The CDR3 has 12 residues. The germline V and J ends were trimmed by 1 base and 11 bases, with 6 bases remaining between them. Germline V gene sequence: CDR1 SGHVS, CDR2 FQNEAQ. The CDR3 sequence is CASSLDRAPLHF. The DNA read from the CDR3 is TGTGCCAGCAGCTTAGATAGAGCACCC. The full variable domain, rest sourced from reference TRBV7-8 and TRBJ1-6, is GAGVSQSPRYKVAKRGQDVALRCDPISGHVSLFWYQQALGQGPEFLTYFQNEAQLDKSGLPSDRFFAERPEGSVSTLKIQRTQQEDSAVYLCASSLDRAPLHFGNGTRLTVT.

As concerns this clone: The read comes to an end 3 residues before the CDR3 does, leaving the germline J gene to fill in the end. The J gene is TRBJ2-6, the V gene TRBV20-1; TRBD2 aligns across 8 bases. The CDR3 is made up of 16 amino acids. CDR1 is DFQATT and CDR2 is SNEGSKA in the germline V gene (reference sequence). V lost 0 bases, J lost 2 bases, and 3 bases stayed unmatched. CDR3 DNA, as far as it was read: TGCAGTGCTAGAGATTGGGGACTAGCTGGGGCCAACGTC. Residues: CSARDWGLAGANV. The complete CDR3 sequence is CSARDWGLAGANVLTF.

With respect to this clone: The read comes to an end 3 residues before the CDR3 does, leaving the germline J gene to fill in the end. V and J are TRBV20-1 and TRBJ1-1, with 7 bases fitting TRBD1. Germline values: CDR1 DFQATT, CDR2 SNEGSKA (reference sequence). CDR3 length: 15 amino acids. Trimming removed 2 bases from V and 4 bases from J; junction bases left unmatched: 10. CDR3 residues: CSARPGGSGSTEAFF. CDR3 DNA, as far as it was read: TGCAGTGCTAGACCAGGGGGATCCGGCAGCACTGAA.

As regards this clone: Read sequence stops 3 residues before the CDR3 end, and the germline J gene provides the missing end. The chain is built from TRBV7-2 and TRBJ1-2; D may be TRBD1 (6 bases). CDR1 is SGHTA, CDR2 FQGNSA, per germline. CDR3 length equals 16 residues. Partial CDR3 DNA: TGTGCCAGCAGCTTAGCTGTCGCGGGGGGGCCTGGGGAC. Protein sequence: CASSLAVAGGPGD. The CDR3 reads in full as CASSLAVAGGPGDYTF. Drawing the rest from reference TRBV7-2 and TRBJ1-2, the complete variable domain is GAGVSQSPSNKVTEKGKDVELRCDPISGHTALYWYRQSLGQGLEFLIYFQGNSAPDKSGLPSDRFSAERTGGSVSTLTIQRTQQEDSAVYLCASSLAVAGGPGDYTFGSGTRLTVV.

To note about this clone: The read terminates 3 residues before the CDR3 end, so the remaining end is supplied by the germline J gene. The chain couples TRBV20-1 to TRBJ2-3; TRBD1 is a possible D gene (5 bases). CDR3 length equals 14 residues. CDR1 is DFQATT, CDR2 SNEGSKA, per germline (reference sequence). Trimming took 3 bases from V and 0 from J, leaving 10 bases between them. CDR3 amino acids: CSARTATSTDTQYF. CDR3 DNA, as far as it was read: TGCAGTGCTAGGACAGCCACTAGCACAGATACG.

In regard to this clone: The CDR3 end falls 3 residues outside the read, so it is completed with the germline J gene. The chain joins TRBV4-1 to TRBJ2-7; D gene ambiguous. The CDR3 runs to 16 residues. Germline CDR1 MGHRA, CDR2 YSYEKL. Deletions cut 3 bases from V and 2 bases from J, with 17 bases between. The CDR3 here is CASSHPLQAAPYEQYF. Partial CDR3 DNA: TGCGCCAGCAGCCACCCCCTCCAGGCAGCCCCCTACGAG.

As regards this clone: The observed sequence ends 3 residues before the CDR3 terminus, with the missing tail filled in from the germline J gene. This chain joins TRBV7-3 and TRBJ1-1; the D gene is possibly TRBD1 (6 bases). The V end lost 0 bases, the J end lost 1 base, and 21 bases lay between the germline ends. Germline-derived CDR1 and CDR2 are SGHTA and FQGTGA. The CDR3 loop spans 19 amino acids. The DNA read from the CDR3 is TGTGCCAGCAGCTTAACGCTTATCGGACAGCTAGGGGAGAACACTGAA. Translation gives CASSLTLIGQLGENTE. In full, the CDR3 reads CASSLTLIGQLGENTEAFF.

A word on this clone: The CDR3 extends 3 residues past the end of the read, so its final part is completed from the germline J gene. The J gene is TRBJ1-2, the V gene TRBV11-1, with D perhaps TRBD1 (6 bases). The V gene's germline CDR1 is SGHAT and CDR2 FQDESV (reference sequence). Trimming removed 7 bases at V and 0 bases at J, with 12 bases between. The CDR3 has 14 amino acids. The CDR3 reads CASTGDRPNYGYTF. Incomplete CDR3 DNA: TGTGCCAGCACCGGCGACAGGCCTAACTATGGC.

As regards this clone: The CDR3 goes on 3 residues after the read ends, and that part is filled in from the germline J gene. The chain is built from TRBV2 and TRBJ2-7, with D possibly TRBD1 on 6 matching bases. The CDR3 extends over 14 amino acids. Germline V gene data show CDR1 as SNHLY and CDR2 as FYNNEI. V was trimmed by 10 bases and J by 0 bases, leaving 16 bases between them. The sequenced CDR3 bases are TGTGCCACGCACCGGGACACCCTCTCCTACGAG. It codes for CATHRDTLSYE. In full, the CDR3 reads CATHRDTLSYEQYF.